This entry lists 8 T cell receptor beta chains sequenced from one sample in a study of T-cell memory formation after mild COVID-19. From the 5' RACE reads, TCRdb called clonotypes with MiXCR, one entry per CDR3 protein. The profile shows approximately 190,000 distinct CDR3 sequences, approximately 20% of them singletons. Input material: PBMCs or a T cell subset sorted from them (not recorded which). Every receptor here comes from an adult woman who had mild COVID-19 (a few samples of this study predate the infection). Cell type and time point are not known.

This clonotype was found many times. The rearrangement joins TRBV6-2 or TRBV6-3 to TRBJ2-7; D may be TRBD1 (6 bases). Between the trimmed V and J ends, which lost 6 bases and 0 bases, there was a span of 18 bases. Germline V gene lookup returns CDR1 MNHEY and CDR2 SVGEGT. The CDR3 has 16 residues. The CDR3 DNA reads as TGTGCCAGCAGATGGGACAAGCAACGAGTCTCCTACGAGCAGTACTTC. It encodes CASRWDKQRVSYEQYF.

The chain employs TRBV24-1 and TRBJ1-5; tentative D call: TRBD1 (5 bases). Germline loops: CDR1 KGHDR, CDR2 SFDVKD. CDR3 length: 15 residues. V was cut by 4 bases and J by 1 base, with 10 bases left in between. CDR3 amino acids: CATSDGAWSNQPQHF. The CDR3 nucleotides read TGTGCCACCAGTGACGGGGCCTGGAGCAATCAGCCCCAGCATTTT.

Ten or more counts support this clonotype. The chain combines TRBV5-1 with TRBJ1-1, with D possibly being TRBD1 (5 bases). In germline, CDR1 is SGHRS, CDR2 YFSETQ. Trimming left V 0 bases short and J 2 bases short, with 11 bases between. The CDR3 runs 15 residues. CDR3: CASSLVQATNTEAFF. The CDR3 nucleotides read TGCGCCAGCAGCTTGGTACAGGCAACAAACACTGAAGCTTTCTTT.

The V and J genes are TRBV29-1 and TRBJ1-4; no definite D call. Trimming removed 7 bases at V and 6 bases at J, with 15 bases between. Germline CDR1 reads SQVTM; CDR2 reads ANQGSEA. The CDR3 totals 13 residues. The CDR3: CSAGMVGDEKLFF. CDR3 nucleotides: TGCAGCGCTGGGATGGTTGGGGATGAAAAACTGTTTTTT. Based on the CDR3 plus reference TRBV29-1 and TRBJ1-4, the full variable domain is SAVISQKPSRDICQRGTSLTIQCQVDSQVTMMFWYRQQPGQSLTLIATANQGSEATYESGFVIDKFPISRPNLTFSTLTVSNMSPEDSSIYLCSAGMVGDEKLFFGSGTQLSVL.

This clonotype was detected only a few times. J is TRBJ2-2 and V is TRBV7-6; D might be TRBD2 (5 bases). The V and J ends lost 5 bases and 4 bases respectively, with 11 bases between them. The germline CDR1 and CDR2 sequences are SGHVS and FNYEAQ. CDR3 length: 14 amino acids. CDR3 coding DNA: TGTGCCAGCAGCCCAGAGGGTAGCACCGGGGAGCTGTTTTTT. Translation: CASSPEGSTGELFF.

On this clonotype itself: Since a much larger clone is just one base distant, this may be a read error. This rearrangement joins TRBV7-9 to TRBJ2-3, with D possibly TRBD1 on 6 matching bases. Germline V gene sequence: CDR1 SEHNR, CDR2 FQNEAQ (reference sequence). The CDR3 is made up of 16 amino acids. The CDR3 sequence: CASSLAAGAFTYTQYF. The CDR3 DNA sequence: TGTGCCAGCAGCTTAGCCGCAGGGGCCTTCACATATACGCAGTATTTT.

The chain combines TRBV7-2 with TRBJ2-5, with D possibly matching TRBD2 (5 bases). CDR1 SGHTA and CDR2 FQGNSA come from the germline V gene. V gave up 5 bases and J gave up 4 bases, with 11 bases separating them. The CDR3 totals 13 residues. CDR3 region: CASSRGAVETQYF. The DNA of the CDR3 is TGTGCCAGCAGCCGGGGAGCTGTAGAGACCCAGTACTTC.

This clonotype was observed a handful of times. The chain recombines TRBV12-3 or TRBV12-4 with TRBJ2-1; D gene uncertain. V gave up 7 bases and J gave up 0 bases, with 10 bases separating them. This CDR3 contains 14 residues. CDR3 sequence (DNA): TGTGCCAGCATAAAAGGCGGCTCCTACAATGAGCAGTTCTTC. Translated, it gives CASIKGGSYNEQFF.